The clone carrying this T cell receptor (beta chain) was counted a few times. These data belong to a study of T cells in tumors after PD-1 blockade. Clones were sequenced by immunoSEQ multiplex PCR, and TCRdb holds only the in-frame ones, with some missing. The table has more than 40,000 clones, roughly 80% seen once; the top ten hold approximately 4%. The clonotype was recovered from a human donor with basal cell carcinoma. Sequencing used PBMCs, obtained before anti-PD-1 treatment.

The CDR3 loop is CASSEIHAPYEQYF. The CDR3 DNA follows: TGTGCCAGCAGTGAAATCCACGCCCCCTACGAGCAGTACTTC. The V gene is TRBV6-1, the J gene TRBJ2-7; D gene uncertain. Trimming cost V 2 bases and J 2 bases, with 10 bases left between them. The germline gives CDR1 MNHNS, CDR2 SASEGT. This CDR3 is 14 amino acids long.